Sequencing of this TCR beta chain was carried out in a study of blood T cell repertoires in COVID-19. About the research overall: Sources were T cells, B-cell-depleted T cells, or PBMCs; the material itself was cDNA or gDNA.

Methods used by the authors: Reference gene primer amplification gave estimated nucleated cell counts. Generated by immunoSEQ multiplex PCR, the TCRdb table keeps only in-frame clones and is missing some. Clone size and V and J calls were adopted from that table, with D and trimming inferred from the DNA. Among almost 80,000 clones listed, roughly 80% were seen once. V was clipped by 5 bases and J by 7 bases, with 12 bases between them. CDR1 and CDR2 (germline): LNHDA, SQIVND (reference sequence). The length of the CDR3 is 13 residues. This chain connects TRBV19 to TRBJ1-5; D gene unclear. The specimen sequenced was peripheral blood. The origin of this receptor is a woman in her seventies with acute or convalescent COVID-19. CDR3 bases: TGTGCCAGTAGTGCCGGACCGGGACAGCCCCAGCATTTT. Translated: CASSAGPGQPQHF.